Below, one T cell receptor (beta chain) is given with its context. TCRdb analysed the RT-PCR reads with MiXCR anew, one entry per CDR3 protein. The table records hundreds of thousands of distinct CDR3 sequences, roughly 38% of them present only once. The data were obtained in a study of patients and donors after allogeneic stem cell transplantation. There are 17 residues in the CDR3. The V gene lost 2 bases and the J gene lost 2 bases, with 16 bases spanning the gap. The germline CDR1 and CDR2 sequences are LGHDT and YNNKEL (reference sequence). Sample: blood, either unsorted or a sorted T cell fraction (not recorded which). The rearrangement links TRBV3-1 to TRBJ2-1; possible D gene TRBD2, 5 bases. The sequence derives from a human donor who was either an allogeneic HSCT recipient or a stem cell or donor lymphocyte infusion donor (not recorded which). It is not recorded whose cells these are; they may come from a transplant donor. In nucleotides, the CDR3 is TGTGCCAGCAGCCAATGGCCGACGGGATGGGCCTACAATGAGCAGTTCTTC. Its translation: CASSQWPTGWAYNEQFF.